The 25 T cell receptor beta chains listed next were all sequenced from one sample in a study of PD-1 blockade in classical Hodgkin lymphoma. The time point here: cycle 4 day 1 (C4D1), after more than 5 weeks of nivolumab. Each and every patient relapsed after autologous stem cell transplantation, and patients got differing brentuximab vedotin exposure. Using immunoSEQ multiplex PCR, the repertoire was profiled, and TCRdb retains in-frame clones only, with some absent. The table lists more than 95,000 clones, about nine tenths of them singletons. Sequencing was performed on peripheral blood mononuclear cells (PBMCs), taken before the fourth cycle of nivolumab. The receptors come from a human donor with classical Hodgkin lymphoma.

The chain recombines TRBV2 with TRBJ2-1; tentatively, D is TRBD1 (6 bases). Germline-derived CDR1 and CDR2 are SNHLY and FYNNEI. Trimming removed 6 bases at V and 0 bases at J, with 12 bases between. The CDR3 sequence is 15 residues long. The CDR3 sequence: CASRPTGNSYNEQFF. The DNA for the CDR3 is TGTGCCAGCAGACCGACAGGTAACTCCTACAATGAGCAGTTCTTC.

The V gene is TRBV9, the J gene TRBJ1-1; D is unresolved. This CDR3 spans 16 amino acids. Trimming shortened V by 0 bases and J by 0 bases, and 12 bases separated the two germline ends. Germline CDR1 and CDR2: SGDLS and YYNGEE. The CDR3 sequence: CASSVVGSSMNTEAFF. The CDR3 nucleotides read TGTGCCAGCAGCGTAGTAGGGAGCTCTATGAACACTGAAGCTTTCTTT.

This chain joins TRBV5-6 and TRBJ1-2; tentative D call: TRBD1 (5 bases). Trimming stripped 5 bases from V and 4 bases from J, with 15 bases between. Germline values: CDR1 SGHDT, CDR2 YYEEEE. The CDR3 has 14 amino acids. CDR3 DNA sequence: TGTGCCAGCAGTCGCCAGGGTGGGAGCTATGGCTACACCTTC. It encodes CASSRQGGSYGYTF.

DNA of the CDR3: TGCAGTGCGGAGAAATACAATGAGCAGTTCTTC. Protein: CSAEKYNEQFF. This chain uses TRBV20-1 with TRBJ2-1; no definite D call. Germline CDR1 reads DFQATT; CDR2 reads SNEGSKA (reference sequence). V shed 6 bases and J shed 4 bases, with 7 bases lying between them. CDR3 length equals 11 residues.

This clone was observed a handful of times. The gene calls are TRBV30 and TRBJ1-1; D uncertain. CDR1 and CDR2 from the germline V gene are GTSNPN and SVGIG (reference sequence). V dropped 0 bases and J dropped 1 base, with 6 bases sitting between them. This CDR3 is 13 amino acids long. CDR3 residues: CAWSVTENTEAFF. The CDR3, as DNA: TGTGCCTGGAGTGTTACAGAGAACACTGAAGCTTTCTTT.

This sequence joins TRBV6-1 and TRBJ2-1; 9 nucleotides line up with TRBD2. The length of the CDR3 is 15 residues. Germline CDR1 MNHNS, CDR2 SASEGT. The trim removed 6 bases at V and 5 bases at J, leaving 8 bases unmatched. CDR3 protein: CASSRAGGLDNEQFF. In nucleotides, the CDR3 is TGTGCCAGCAGCCGAGCGGGAGGATTAGACAATGAGCAGTTCTTC.

This clone was seen a single time. This chain joins TRBV30 and TRBJ1-4; tentative D call: TRBD1 (6 bases). Germline V gene sequence: CDR1 GTSNPN, CDR2 SVGIG (reference sequence). This CDR3 has 14 residues. Deletions cut 4 bases from V and 0 bases from J, with 9 bases between. The CDR3: CAWTSGATNEKLFF. The CDR3 DNA reads as TGTGCCTGGACCTCAGGGGCAACTAATGAAAAACTGTTTTTT.

The gene calls are TRBV27 and TRBJ1-1; 8 bases map to TRBD1. The CDR3 loop spans 16 amino acids. The trim removed 5 bases at V and 6 bases at J, leaving 14 bases unmatched. Germline lookup yields CDR1 MNHEY and CDR2 SMNVEV (reference sequence). CDR3 region: CASSNLQGVWEPEAFF. As DNA, the CDR3 is TGTGCCAGCAGTAACCTACAGGGGGTCTGGGAACCTGAAGCTTTCTTT.

The genes are TRBV18 and TRBJ1-2, with a tentative D call TRBD1 (5 bases). CDR1 and CDR2 (germline): KGHSH, LQKENI. The CDR3 is made up of 16 amino acids. The V and J ends lost 3 bases and 5 bases respectively, with 19 bases between them. Here the CDR3 DNA reads TGTGCCAGCTCACCGAGGGGTCCCCTGGGGTCATATGGCTACACCTTC. Encoded protein: CASSPRGPLGSYGYTF.

The J gene is TRBJ2-1, the V gene TRBV7-2; 9 bases are a match to TRBD2. V dropped 1 base and J dropped 7; count of bases not matched to a gene: 2. The CDR3 extends over 14 amino acids. Per germline, CDR1 SGHTA and CDR2 FQGNSA. For the CDR3, the DNA is TGTGCCAGCAGCTTAGTAACTAGCGGGAATGAGCAGTTCTTC. Encoded protein: CASSLVTSGNEQFF. The full variable domain, with the rest looked up from reference TRBV7-2 and TRBJ2-1, is GAGVSQSPSNKVTEKGKDVELRCDPISGHTALYWYRQSLGQGLEFLIYFQGNSAPDKSGLPSDRFSAERTGGSVSTLTIQRTQQEDSAVYLCASSLVTSGNEQFFGPGTRLTVL.

The chain links TRBV18 to TRBJ2-4, with 11 bases aligning to TRBD1. The CDR3 consists of 18 residues. Germline-derived CDR1 and CDR2 are KGHSH and LQKENI. V gave up 0 bases and J gave up 6 bases; unmatched junction bases: 10. The CDR3 DNA reads as TGTGCCAGCTCACCACCCAGGACGGACAGGGGGCTGCGAAACATTCAGTACTTC. It specifies CASSPPRTDRGLRNIQYF.

The chain is built from TRBV19 and TRBJ1-1; D is undetermined. The germline gives CDR1 LNHDA, CDR2 SQIVND (reference sequence). Trimming stripped 7 bases from V and 0 bases from J, with 12 bases between. This CDR3 region has 14 residues. Written as DNA, the CDR3 is TGTGCCAGTAACGAGGGCCTCATGAACACTGAAGCTTTCTTT. Its protein product is CASNEGLMNTEAFF. The whole variable domain, filled in from reference TRBV19 and TRBJ1-1, reads DGGITQSPKYLFRKEGQNVTLSCEQNLNHDAMYWYRQDPGQGLRLIYYSQIVNDFQKGDIAEGYSVSREKKESFPLTVTSAQKNPTAFYLCASNEGLMNTEAFFGQGTRLTVV.

The J gene is TRBJ2-5, the V gene TRBV5-6, with 7 bases aligning to TRBD1. The CDR3 contains 12 residues. After removal of 0 bases from V and 7 bases from J, the junction contained 0 bases not matched to a gene. The V gene's germline CDR1 is SGHDT and CDR2 YYEEEE. For the CDR3, the DNA is TGTGCCAGCAGCTTGGCAGGGGGGACCCAGTACTTC. Its protein product is CASSLAGGTQYF.

The rearrangement joins TRBV30 to TRBJ2-3; D perhaps matches TRBD2 (6 bases). The CDR3 extends over 13 amino acids. Germline CDR1 is GTSNPN and CDR2 is SVGIG (reference sequence). V was clipped by 7 bases and J by 0 bases, with 11 bases between them. Written as DNA, the CDR3 is TGTGCCTCGACTAGGGCTAGCACAGATACGCAGTATTTT. Translated: CASTRASTDTQYF.

The gene calls are TRBV28 and TRBJ2-5; D is uncertain. The germline V and J ends were trimmed by 5 bases and 5 bases, with 9 bases remaining between them. The CDR3 has 12 residues. Germline V CDR1 and CDR2: MDHEN, SYDVKM. The CDR3 sequence: CASSTSRETQYF. CDR3 sequence (DNA): TGTGCCAGCAGTACTTCAAGGGAGACCCAGTACTTC.

J is TRBJ2-3 and V is TRBV7-6; the match to TRBD2 covers 14 bases. The CDR3 covers 19 residues. V shed 1 base and J 1 base; nucleotides not matched to a gene: 7. CDR1 and CDR2 (germline): SGHVS, FNYEAQ. For the CDR3, the DNA is TGTGCCAGCAGCTTAGAGGGGACTAGCGGGAGATGGGGCACAGATACGCAGTATTTT. It encodes CASSLEGTSGRWGTDTQYF.

The rearrangement links TRBV4-3 to TRBJ1-2, with unresolved D. The CDR3 is 15 residues long. Germline CDR1 reads LGHNA; CDR2 reads YSLEER. V shed 4 bases and J shed 1 base, with 13 bases lying between them. The CDR3 DNA sequence: TGCGCCAGCAGCCCCCGAGAGACCCGTAACTATGGCTACACCTTC. Translating gives CASSPRETRNYGYTF.

The rearrangement uses TRBV10-3 and TRBJ2-3; 7 nucleotides match TRBD2. The CDR3 runs 16 residues. Per the germline V gene, CDR1 is ENHRY and CDR2 is SYGVKD. J gave up 5 bases and V 4 bases, and 12 bases lay outside the gene matches. The DNA of the CDR3 is TGTGCCATCAGTGGGGCCAGCGGGGCGACGGGAGATACGCAGTATTTT. Protein product: CAISGASGATGDTQYF.

V is TRBV5-1 and J is TRBJ2-5; 10 bases map to TRBD2. Germline CDR1 SGHRS, CDR2 YFSETQ. With 4 bases clipped from V and 7 bases from J, the junction kept 4 bases outside the gene matches. CDR3 size: 13 residues. The DNA for the CDR3 is TGCGCCAGCAGCCCAAGGACTAGCGGGACCCAGTACTTC. Translated: CASSPRTSGTQYF.

The V and J genes are TRBV4-3 and TRBJ2-1; TRBD2 agrees at 8 bases. The CDR3 covers 15 residues. V was clipped by 0 bases and J by 9 bases; unmatched bases: 7. The germline gives CDR1 LGHNA, CDR2 YSLEER. The CDR3 nucleotides are TGCGCCAGCAGCCAAGAGACTAGCGCGAGGGGTGAGCAGTTCTTC. Its protein product is CASSQETSARGEQFF.

The chain uses TRBV7-6 and TRBJ2-7; D is possibly TRBD1 (6 bases). Per germline, CDR1 SGHVS and CDR2 FNYEAQ. This CDR3 spans 14 amino acids. V was shortened by 5 bases and J by 7 bases, with 18 bases between the two germline ends. In nucleotides, the CDR3 is TGTGCCAGCAGCCTAGATAGGGGGAATGGAGAGCAGTACTTC. Residues: CASSLDRGNGEQYF.

The V and J genes are TRBV6-5 and TRBJ1-2; 10 bases are a match to TRBD1. Trimming cost V 6 bases and J 4 bases; bases outside gene matches: 2. There are 13 residues in the CDR3. The germline CDR1 and CDR2 sequences are MNHEY and SVGAGI. CDR3 loop: CASRWTGGYGYTF. In DNA, the CDR3 is TGTGCCAGCAGGTGGACAGGGGGCTATGGCTACACCTTC.

The chain carries TRBV5-6 and TRBJ2-2; TRBD1 aligns across 8 bases. Trimming removed 0 bases from V and 4 bases from J; junction bases left unmatched: 2. The germline gives CDR1 SGHDT, CDR2 YYEEEE. This CDR3 has 15 amino acids. The CDR3 region has the DNA TGTGCCAGCAGCTTGGGGACAGGGATCACCGGGGAGCTGTTTTTT. As protein: CASSLGTGITGELFF.

This chain links TRBV30 with TRBJ1-3, with D tentatively TRBD1 (6 bases). The V gene's germline CDR1 is GTSNPN and CDR2 SVGIG (reference sequence). This CDR3 comprises 15 residues. Trimming pared 5 bases from V and 0 bases from J, leaving 14 bases between. CDR3 coding DNA: TGTGCCTGGGGGGGCGGCTCGAACTCTGGAAACACCATATATTTT. Translating gives CAWGGGSNSGNTIYF.

The V call is TRBV11-3, the J call TRBJ2-2; perhaps TRBD2 as D (5 bases). This CDR3 has 14 amino acids. CDR1 is SGHNT and CDR2 is YENEEA in the germline V gene. Trimming stripped 2 bases from V and 2 bases from J, with 6 bases between. CDR3 bases: TGTGCCAGCAGCTTACGGGGAAACACCGGGGAGCTGTTTTTT. Amino acid sequence: CASSLRGNTGELFF.